This paragraph covers one T cell receptor beta chain sequence. Antigen unknown. Data came from immunoSEQ multiplex PCR; TCRdb stores just in-frame clones and leaves some out. The data hold around 130,000 clones, with 85% to 90% observed a single time. The CDR3 is 15 amino acids. Germline CDR1 reads SGHDN; CDR2 reads FVKESK. The V segment lost 4 bases and the J segment 5 bases; nucleotides outside the gene matches: 7. These data come from a study of radiotherapy plus CTLA-4 blockade in lung cancer. Study-wide results and caveats: Expansion of tumor-derived TCR clones was observed in blood after radiotherapy plus ipilimumab.

Material: peripheral blood, obtained from a patient treated with radiotherapy plus ipilimumab. This chain connects TRBV14 to TRBJ2-5; TRBD2 aligns across 10 bases. The clonotype comes from a human donor with non-small cell lung cancer that progressed on radiotherapy plus ipilimumab. The CDR3 loop reads CASSRGLAGVETQYF. In nucleotides, the CDR3 is TGTGCCAGCAGCCGTGGGCTAGCGGGAGTTGAGACCCAGTACTTC.